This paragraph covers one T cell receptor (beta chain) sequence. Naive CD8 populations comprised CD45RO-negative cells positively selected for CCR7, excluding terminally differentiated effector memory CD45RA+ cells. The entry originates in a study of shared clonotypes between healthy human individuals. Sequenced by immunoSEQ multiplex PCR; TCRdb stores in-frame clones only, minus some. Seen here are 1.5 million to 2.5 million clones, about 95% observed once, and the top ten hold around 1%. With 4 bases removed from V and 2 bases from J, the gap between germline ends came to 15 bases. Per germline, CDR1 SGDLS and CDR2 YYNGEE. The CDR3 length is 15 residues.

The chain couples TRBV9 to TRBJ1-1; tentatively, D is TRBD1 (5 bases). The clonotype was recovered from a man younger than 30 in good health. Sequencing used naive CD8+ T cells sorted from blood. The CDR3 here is CASSPPQGTNTEAFF. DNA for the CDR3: TGTGCCAGCAGCCCCCCCCAGGGAACCAACACTGAAGCTTTCTTT.